This T cell receptor (beta chain) came from a study of early T cells in non-severe SARS-CoV-2 infection. Study-level findings and limits: Lookups in VDJdb leaned toward anti-spike CD8 responses and missed private and CD4 specificities.

This clonotype occurred many times. Its antigen remains unknown. The CDR3 consists of 16 residues. CDR1 is SGHTA, CDR2 FQGNSA, per germline. V gave up 5 bases and J gave up 4 bases; unmatched junction bases: 11. The library protocol tagged individual cDNA molecules with unique molecular identifiers. TCRdb reprocessed the 5' RACE reads via MiXCR and lists one record per CDR3 protein. The repertoire has fewer than 85,000 distinct CDR3 sequences, about an eighth of them found once; the top ten carry over 0.95%. This TCR derives from an adult who was a healthcare worker with PCR-confirmed SARS-CoV-2 infection or an uninfected control (not recorded which). The material sequenced was whole blood. The V and J genes are TRBV7-2 and TRBJ2-5; TRBD2 agrees at 9 bases. CDR3: CASSPGLAPHSETQYF. CDR3 DNA sequence: TGTGCCAGCAGCCCCGGACTAGCGCCCCATTCAGAGACCCAGTACTTC.